A selection of T cell receptor beta chains follows, all from one sample in a study of memory CD4+ T cells and cytomegalovirus serostatus. Profiled with immunoSEQ multiplex PCR; TCRdb holds only in-frame clones, not every one. Seen here are 56,000 or so clones, around 78% observed once, and the top ten hold roughly 1.7%. Sequencing input: memory CD4+ T cells from blood. The receptor source for this set is an adult in good health and CMV-seronegative. Each CDR3 is given with its conserved first and last residue. The order of the fields is D gene, V gene, J gene, clone size, CDR3 DNA, CDR3 protein. D genes are given only for firm matches. A clone size is listed for some rows: how often the clone was seen (once, few, many), or a class if it is expanded.

TRBD2	TRBV30	TRBJ2-1	.	TGTGCCTGGAGTGTACTCCCACCGGGACTAGCGGGGGGGCCTGGGGCTGAGCAGTTCTTC	CAWSVLPPGLAGGPGAEQFF
.	TRBV9	TRBJ2-2	.	TGTGCCAGCAGGGACGGGAGCGGATACGCGAACACCGGGGAGCTGTTTTTT	CASRDGSGYANTGELFF
TRBD1	TRBV2	TRBJ2-6	.	TGTGCCAGCCTATTGAGGGACAGGGGGCGATCTGGGGCCAACGTCCTGACTTTC	CASLLRDRGRSGANVLTF
.	TRBV2	TRBJ1-1	.	TGTGCCAGCAGTGAGGAGGCTCTAGCTTTCTTT	CASSEEALAFF
TRBD1	TRBV7-2	TRBJ1-1	.	TGTGCCAGCAGCGCCGAGGGACAGCTCATGAACACTGAAGCTTTCTTT	CASSAEGQLMNTEAFF
TRBD1	TRBV27	TRBJ2-7	.	TGTGCCAGCAGTAAACCTCTCGGGACAGGGGTCGCCTACGAGCAGTACTTC	CASSKPLGTGVAYEQYF
.	TRBV2	TRBJ1-6	once	TGTGCCAGCAGATCTTCCAATTCACCCCTCCACTTT	CASRSSNSPLHF
TRBD1	TRBV7-8	TRBJ2-5	.	TGTGCCAGCAGCGGGCGTCAGGGACAGGGAAAAGAGACCCAGTACTTC	CASSGRQGQGKETQYF
.	TRBV5-1	TRBJ2-1	once	TGCGCCAGCAGCGGGGGTCGAGCCCTATCGTTTGAGCAGTTCTTC	CASSGGRALSFEQFF
TRBD2	TRBV7-2	TRBJ2-3	.	TGTGCCAGCAGCCTCGTCGGGGGAGGGCCTTCCATGGATACGCAGTATTTT	CASSLVGGGPSMDTQYF
.	TRBV19	TRBJ2-1	few	TGTGCCAGTAGTGTCGGACTGATTTTCTCCTACAATGAGCAGTTCTTC	CASSVGLIFSYNEQFF
.	TRBV7-5	TRBJ2-7	.	TGTGCCAGCAGCGAAGGACTAGCGGAGACCGAGCAGTACTTC	CASSEGLAETEQYF
TRBD1	TRBV5-8	TRBJ1-1	.	TGTGCCAGCAGACCCAGGGGGATGTACACTGAAGCTTTCTTT	CASRPRGMYTEAFF
.	TRBV5-4	TRBJ1-1	few	TGTGCCAGCAGCTTCGAGAGGGGCCGCACTGAAGCTTTCTTT	CASSFERGRTEAFF
.	TRBV7-9	TRBJ2-5	.	TGTGCCAGCAGTCGGGACAACGCGGAGACCCAGTACTTC	CASSRDNAETQYF
.	TRBV7-3	TRBJ2-7	few	TGTGCCAGCAGCTTATCCCCCATCGGCGGGGACCATTACGAGCAGTACTTC	CASSLSPIGGDHYEQYF
.	TRBV18	TRBJ2-7	.	TGTGCCAGCTCACCACGGGGTTACTCCTACGAGCAGTACTTC	CASSPRGYSYEQYF
.	TRBV5-6	TRBJ1-2	.	TGTGCCAGCAGCTTGGGATATCGGGCCACCTATGGCTACACCTTC	CASSLGYRATYGYTF
.	TRBV5-6	TRBJ1-1	.	TGTGCCAGCAGCTTGGAGAGACTCATGAACACTGAAGCTTTCTTT	CASSLERLMNTEAFF
.	TRBV5-8	TRBJ1-1	.	TGTGCCAGCAGCGCGTGGGGGAGTACTGAAGCTTTCTTT	CASSAWGSTEAFF
TRBD2	TRBV7-2	TRBJ2-7	.	TGTGCCAGCAGCTTAGGCGGGAGCTGGGTCGAGCAGTACTTC	CASSLGGSWVEQYF
.	TRBV5-6	TRBJ2-5	.	TGTGCCAGCAGCTTGGCCTTCCAAGAGACCCAGTACTTC	CASSLAFQETQYF
TRBD1	TRBV27	TRBJ2-7	.	TGTGCCAGCAGTCTAAGCGACAGGGACGAGCAGTACTTC	CASSLSDRDEQYF
.	TRBV7-2	TRBJ1-1	.	TGTGCCAGCAGCCCTCGGGACAATATTTACGCTGAAGCTTTCTTT	CASSPRDNIYAEAFF
.	TRBV7-2	TRBJ1-6	.	TGTGCCAGCAGCTCACAGGGACGTAGGGATTCACCCCTCCACTTT	CASSSQGRRDSPLHF
.	TRBV9	TRBJ2-2	.	TGTGCCAGCAGCGTAGAAGGCGGGTCCACCGGGGAGCTGTTTTTT	CASSVEGGSTGELFF
TRBD2	TRBV9	TRBJ2-3	.	TGTGCCAGCAGCATACGGACTAGCGGGGGGTCAGATACGCAGTATTTT	CASSIRTSGGSDTQYF
TRBD1	TRBV19	TRBJ2-5	.	TGTGCCAGTAGTCATAACAGGGGAGAGACCCAGTACTTC	CASSHNRGETQYF
TRBD1	TRBV2	TRBJ1-3	.	TGTGCCAGTGGGTCATCCCAGGGGGCTGGAAACACCATATATTTT	CASGSSQGAGNTIYF
TRBD1	TRBV7-2	TRBJ1-5	.	TGTGCCAGCAGCCCAACAGGGGGCAATCAGCCCCAGCATTTT	CASSPTGGNQPQHF
.	TRBV30	TRBJ1-2	.	TGTGCCTGGAGTTCTTATACAGGCTACACCTTC	CAWSSYTGYTF
.	TRBV5-1	TRBJ1-1	once	TGCGCCAGCCGACGCGAGACTGAAGCTTTCTTT	CASRRETEAFF
.	TRBV2	TRBJ2-3	.	TGTGCCAGCATTAAGGAAGGGGGCACAGATACGCAGTATTTT	CASIKEGGTDTQYF
.	TRBV10-2	TRBJ2-2	once	TGCGCCAGCGGTCCGGTTCCTGGCGGGGAGCTGTTTTTT	CASGPVPGGELFF
.	TRBV10-3	TRBJ2-7	.	TGTGCCATCAGTGAGTACCAGAACTACGAGCAGTACTTC	CAISEYQNYEQYF
.	TRBV2	TRBJ1-1	.	TGTGCCAGCAGTGGAGGAGAAAGGACTGAAGCTTTCTTT	CASSGGERTEAFF
TRBD2	TRBV30	TRBJ2-3	.	TGTGCCTCCTCGAGGTTTAGCGGGGGGACCACAGATACGCAGTATTTT	CASSRFSGGTTDTQYF
.	TRBV11-2	TRBJ1-1	many	TGTGCCAGCAGCTTAGCTCAGAAAACTGAAGCTTTCTTT	CASSLAQKTEAFF
.	TRBV5-4	TRBJ1-2	.	TGTGCCAGCAGCTCCATGTCCGGGACCCGAATGCGCGGCTACACCTTC	CASSSMSGTRMRGYTF
.	TRBV7-9	TRBJ2-6	.	TGTGCCAGCAGCCATGGGAGCTCTGGGGCCAACGTCCTGACTTTC	CASSHGSSGANVLTF
.	TRBV28	TRBJ2-3	.	TGTGCCAGCAGTCTAACCGCCCCAGGTACGCAGTATTTT	CASSLTAPGTQYF
.	TRBV28	TRBJ1-3	.	TGTGCCAGCAGTCTCGGACGTCCAAATGGAAACACCATATATTTT	CASSLGRPNGNTIYF
TRBD1	TRBV6-5	TRBJ2-7	.	TGTGCCAGCACCACAGGGGACAGGTCCTACGAGCAGTACTTC	CASTTGDRSYEQYF
TRBD1	TRBV11-2	TRBJ1-2	.	TGTGCCAGCAGCGCGGGACAGGGGCCGACCTATGGCTACACCTTC	CASSAGQGPTYGYTF
.	TRBV11-2	TRBJ2-5	.	TGTGCCAGCAGCTTAAACCAAGAGACCCAGTACTTC	CASSLNQETQYF
.	TRBV19	TRBJ1-1	.	TGTGCCAGTAGTATCCAACAGTCTGAAGCTTTCTTT	CASSIQQSEAFF
.	TRBV19	TRBJ1-5	once	TGTGCCAGTAGTATAGAGCGCCAGGGTGGCGATCAGCCCCAGCATTTT	CASSIERQGGDQPQHF
.	TRBV29-1	TRBJ1-1	few	TGCAGCGTTGAAATGGTTTCTGAAGCTTTCTTT	CSVEMVSEAFF
TRBD1	TRBV19	TRBJ1-2	few	TGTGCCAGCGAAAGGACAGGAATCTATGGCTACACCTTC	CASERTGIYGYTF
TRBD1	TRBV28	TRBJ1-6	.	TGTGCCAGCAGTTCCCGGGACAGGGATAGGTCACCCCTCCACTTT	CASSSRDRDRSPLHF
TRBD1	TRBV7-9	TRBJ1-4	once	TGTGCCAGCAGCGCCCCCCCAGGGACAGAAAATGAAAAACTGTTTTTT	CASSAPPGTENEKLFF
.	TRBV30	TRBJ2-1	once	TGTGCCTGGAGTTACGGGGTCCCCTACAATGAGCAGTTCTTC	CAWSYGVPYNEQFF
.	TRBV7-9	TRBJ1-1	.	TGTGCCAGCAGCTTTCAGGAAAACACTGAAGCTTTCTTT	CASSFQENTEAFF
.	TRBV4-3	TRBJ1-5	.	TGCGCCAGCAGCCAAGAGGTCAGTCAGCCCCAGCATTTT	CASSQEVSQPQHF
.	TRBV9	TRBJ2-7	.	TGTGCCAGCAGCAGAACCCAGGGTGGGTACGAGCAGTACTTC	CASSRTQGGYEQYF